The clone carrying this TCR beta chain was seen ten or more times. These data originate in a study of T cells in Graves' hyperthyroidism and ophthalmopathy. The CDR3 loop spans 13 amino acids. The germline gives CDR1 SNHLY, CDR2 FYNNEI. V was cut by 1 base and J by 7 bases, with 11 bases left in between. Researchers amplified the TCR beta CDR3 regions from RNA transcripts. With the HTBI primer set, the TCR CDR3 went through a first round of RT-PCR. TCRdb called the multiplex PCR reads again in MiXCR, with one record for every CDR3 protein. The table has 300,000 to 450,000 distinct CDR3 sequences, around 18% seen once.

The chain employs TRBV2 and TRBJ2-7; the D is unclear. Source material: blood. The sequence was obtained from a woman aged 40 to 50 with Graves' ophthalmopathy. The CDR3 nucleotides read TGTGCCAGCAGTGAAGAACGTGGGTGGGAGCAGTACTTC. Translating it yields CASSEERGWEQYF.